Below, one T cell receptor beta chain is given with its context. Its specificity is unknown. This entry is derived from a study of cytomegalovirus exposure and HLA in healthy donors. Looking at the study overall: The 120 validation repertoires used the same platform as the roughly 720 first-cohort repertoires (as reported by a later analysis). Findings and caveats of the study: A classifier reportedly called cytomegalovirus status with high sensitivity and specificity. There were over 150 TCR beta chains listed as cytomegalovirus-associated. Generally TCR sequences proved uncommon, though certain public TCRs appeared in numerous donors.

The CDR3 has 16 residues. The J segment lost 3 bases and the V segment lost 0 bases, leaving 6 bases of the junction unmatched. CDR1 and CDR2 from the germline V gene are MNHEY and SMNVEV (reference sequence). Produced via immunoSEQ multiplex PCR; TCRdb's table is partial and in-frame only. The sample gives over 130,000 clones, 70% to 90% of which show up once; just over 8.5% is in the top ten. The TCR sequence derives from a man between 18 and 35 years old in good health and CMV-seropositive. This chain uses TRBV27 with TRBJ2-7; 9 nucleotides align to TRBD1. Material for sequencing was PBMCs. This CDR3 reads CASSLSPRQGVYEQYF. CDR3 bases: TGTGCCAGCAGTTTATCCCCCCGACAGGGGGTCTACGAGCAGTACTTC.